The count of the clone carrying this T cell receptor (beta chain) is one. Its antigen is not known. This specimen belongs to a study of shared clonotypes between healthy human individuals. Study-level background: Donors consisted of two women and a few men between 18 and 49.

CDR3 length: 14 residues. The V gene end was trimmed by 6 bases and the J gene end by 7 bases; junction bases not matched to a gene: 7. Germline lookup yields CDR1 MNHNY and CDR2 SVGAGI (reference sequence). Overall study results and limits: Researchers found naive subsets generally carried larger estimated richness than memory subsets.

Produced via immunoSEQ multiplex PCR; TCRdb's table is partial and in-frame only. The data show roughly 2,500,000 clones, 90% to 95% seen once. This TCR came from a man younger than 30 in good health. Some clones in this sample may be carry-over from other donors' samples. The V gene is TRBV6-6, the J gene TRBJ2-1; 9 bases are a match to TRBD2. The specimen sequenced was naive CD4+ T cells from PBMCs. The subset denotes: CD45RA+ positively selected. CDR3 amino acids: CASSIAGAQNEQFF. The CDR3 DNA is TGTGCCAGCAGCATAGCGGGAGCGCAGAATGAGCAGTTCTTC.